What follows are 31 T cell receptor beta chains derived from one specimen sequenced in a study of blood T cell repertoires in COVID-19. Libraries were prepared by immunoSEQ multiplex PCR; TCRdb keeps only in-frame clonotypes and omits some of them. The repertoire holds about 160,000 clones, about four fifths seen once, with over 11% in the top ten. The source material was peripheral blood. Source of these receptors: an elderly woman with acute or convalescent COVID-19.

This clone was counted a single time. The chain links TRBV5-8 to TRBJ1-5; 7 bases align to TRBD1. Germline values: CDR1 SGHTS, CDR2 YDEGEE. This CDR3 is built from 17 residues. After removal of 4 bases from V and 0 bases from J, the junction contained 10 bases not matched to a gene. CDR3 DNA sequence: TGTGCCAGCAGCACCGCCGGGACAGACTATAGCAATCAGCCCCAGCATTTT. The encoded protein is CASSTAGTDYSNQPQHF.

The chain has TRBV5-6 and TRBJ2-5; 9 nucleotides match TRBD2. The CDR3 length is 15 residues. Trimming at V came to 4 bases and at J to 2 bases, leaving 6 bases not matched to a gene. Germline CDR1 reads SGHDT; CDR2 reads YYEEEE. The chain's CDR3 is CASSPSGGPQETQYF. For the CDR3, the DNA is TGTGCCAGCAGCCCAAGCGGGGGGCCTCAAGAGACCCAGTACTTC.

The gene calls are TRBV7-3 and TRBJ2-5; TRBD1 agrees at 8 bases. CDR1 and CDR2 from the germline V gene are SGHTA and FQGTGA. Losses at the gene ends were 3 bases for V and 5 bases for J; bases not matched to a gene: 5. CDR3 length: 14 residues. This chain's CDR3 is CASSFQGAGETQYF. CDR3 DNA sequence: TGTGCCAGCAGCTTCCAGGGGGCTGGGGAGACCCAGTACTTC.

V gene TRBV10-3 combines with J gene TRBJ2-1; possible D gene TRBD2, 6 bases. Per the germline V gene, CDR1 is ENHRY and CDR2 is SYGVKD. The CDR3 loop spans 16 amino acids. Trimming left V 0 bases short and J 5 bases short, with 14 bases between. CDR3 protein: CAISESDGRHNNEQFF. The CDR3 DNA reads TGTGCCATCAGTGAGTCGGACGGGAGACACAACAATGAGCAGTTCTTC.

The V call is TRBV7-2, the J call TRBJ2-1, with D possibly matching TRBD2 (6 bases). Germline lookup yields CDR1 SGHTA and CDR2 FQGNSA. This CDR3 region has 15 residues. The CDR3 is CAPGRAAGPYNEQFF. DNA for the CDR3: TGTGCGCCCGGGCGAGCGGCGGGACCTTACAATGAGCAGTTCTTC.

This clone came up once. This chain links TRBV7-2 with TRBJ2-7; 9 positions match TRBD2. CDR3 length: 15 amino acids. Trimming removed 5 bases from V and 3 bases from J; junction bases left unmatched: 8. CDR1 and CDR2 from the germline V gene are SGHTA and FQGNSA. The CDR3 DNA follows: TGTGCCAGCAGCCCTTTTCAAGCGGGAGGCTACGAGCAGTACTTC. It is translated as CASSPFQAGGYEQYF.

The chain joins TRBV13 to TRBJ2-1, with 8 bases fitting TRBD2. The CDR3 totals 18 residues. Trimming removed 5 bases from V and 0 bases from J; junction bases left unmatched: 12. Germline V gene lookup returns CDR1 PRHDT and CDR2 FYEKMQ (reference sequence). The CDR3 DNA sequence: TGTGCCAGCAGCCAACAGGTGGTAGCGGGGAGCTCCTACAATGAGCAGTTCTTC. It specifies CASSQQVVAGSSYNEQFF.

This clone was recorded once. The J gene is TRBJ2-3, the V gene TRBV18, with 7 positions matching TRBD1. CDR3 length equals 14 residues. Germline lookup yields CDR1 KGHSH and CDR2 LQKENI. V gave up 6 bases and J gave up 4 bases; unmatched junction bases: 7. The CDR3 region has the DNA TGTGCCAGCTCCCCGGGACAGCTCCCAGATACGCAGTATTTT. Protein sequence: CASSPGQLPDTQYF.

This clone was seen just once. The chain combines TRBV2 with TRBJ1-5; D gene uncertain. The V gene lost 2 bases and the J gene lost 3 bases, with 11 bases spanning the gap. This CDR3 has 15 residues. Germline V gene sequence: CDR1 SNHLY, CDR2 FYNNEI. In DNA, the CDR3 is TGTGCCAGCAGTGAAACTGACAAACTCAATCAGCCCCAGCATTTT. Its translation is CASSETDKLNQPQHF.

Here the CDR3 reads CASRVQGAGELFF. The CDR3 nucleotides are TGTGCCAGCAGAGTACAGGGGGCCGGGGAGCTGTTTTTT. V is TRBV6-6 and J is TRBJ2-2; 8 bases fit TRBD1. This CDR3 is 13 amino acids long. The V gene's germline CDR1 is MNHNY and CDR2 SVGAGI (reference sequence). V was clipped by 6 bases and J by 6 bases; unmatched bases: 3.

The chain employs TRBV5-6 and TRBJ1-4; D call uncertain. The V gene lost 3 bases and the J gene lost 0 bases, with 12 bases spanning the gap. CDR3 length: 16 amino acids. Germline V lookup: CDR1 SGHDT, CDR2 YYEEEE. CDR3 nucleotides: TGTGCCAGCAGCTCCGGACTGATTGCAACTAATGAAAAACTGTTTTTT. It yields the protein CASSSGLIATNEKLFF.

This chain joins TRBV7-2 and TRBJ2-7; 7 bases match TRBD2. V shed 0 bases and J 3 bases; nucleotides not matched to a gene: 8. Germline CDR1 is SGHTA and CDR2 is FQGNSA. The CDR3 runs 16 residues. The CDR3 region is CASSLAGGPGGYEQYF. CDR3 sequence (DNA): TGTGCCAGCAGCTTAGCGGGAGGGCCCGGGGGCTACGAGCAGTACTTC.

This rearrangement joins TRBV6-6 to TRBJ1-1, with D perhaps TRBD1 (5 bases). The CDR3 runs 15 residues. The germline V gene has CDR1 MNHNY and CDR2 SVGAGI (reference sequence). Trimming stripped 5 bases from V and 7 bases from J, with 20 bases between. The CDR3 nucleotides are TGTGCCAGCAGTCGGGGAGGAGGGGAGGGGAGTGAAGCTTTCTTT. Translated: CASSRGGGEGSEAFF.

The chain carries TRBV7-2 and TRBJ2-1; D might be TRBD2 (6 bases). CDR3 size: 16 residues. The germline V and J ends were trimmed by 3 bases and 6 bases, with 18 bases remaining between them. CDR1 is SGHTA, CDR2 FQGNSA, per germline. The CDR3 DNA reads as TGTGCCAGCAGCTTTACCCGTTTCGGAGGGTCCAATGAGCAGTTCTTC. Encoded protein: CASSFTRFGGSNEQFF.

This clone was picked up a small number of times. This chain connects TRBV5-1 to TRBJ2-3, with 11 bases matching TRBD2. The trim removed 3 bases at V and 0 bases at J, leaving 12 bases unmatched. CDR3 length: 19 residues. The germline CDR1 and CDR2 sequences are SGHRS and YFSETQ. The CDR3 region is CASSSSGTSGITSTDTQYF. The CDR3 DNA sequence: TGCGCCAGCAGCTCATCCGGGACTAGCGGCATAACTAGCACAGATACGCAGTATTTT.

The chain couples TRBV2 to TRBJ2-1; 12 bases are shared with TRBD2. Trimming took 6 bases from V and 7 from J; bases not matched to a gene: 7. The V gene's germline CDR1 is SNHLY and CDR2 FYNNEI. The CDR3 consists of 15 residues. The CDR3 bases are TGTGCCAGCAGGGAACTAGCGGGAGGAGGGAATGAGCAGTTCTTC. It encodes CASRELAGGGNEQFF.

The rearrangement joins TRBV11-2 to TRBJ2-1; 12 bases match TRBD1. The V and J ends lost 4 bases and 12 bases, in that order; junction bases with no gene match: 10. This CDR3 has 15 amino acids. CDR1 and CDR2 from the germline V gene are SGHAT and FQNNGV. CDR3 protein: CASSSEGQGAKGQFF. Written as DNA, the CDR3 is TGTGCCAGCAGCTCCGAGGGACAGGGGGCGAAAGGGCAGTTCTTC.

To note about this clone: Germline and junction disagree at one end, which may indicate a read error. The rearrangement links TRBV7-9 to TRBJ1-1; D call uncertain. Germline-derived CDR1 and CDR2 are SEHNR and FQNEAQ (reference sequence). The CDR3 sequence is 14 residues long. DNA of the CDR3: TGTGCCAGCAGCTTAAATGCAGGCAACCCTGACGCTTTCTTT. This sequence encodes CASSLNAGNPDAFF.

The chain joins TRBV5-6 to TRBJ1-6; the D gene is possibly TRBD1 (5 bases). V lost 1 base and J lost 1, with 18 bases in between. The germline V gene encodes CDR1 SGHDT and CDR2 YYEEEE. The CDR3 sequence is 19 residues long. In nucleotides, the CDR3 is TGTGCCAGCAGCTTGTCTCCAGGGCGTGTGGCGTCCTATAATTCACCCCTCCACTTT. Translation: CASSLSPGRVASYNSPLHF.

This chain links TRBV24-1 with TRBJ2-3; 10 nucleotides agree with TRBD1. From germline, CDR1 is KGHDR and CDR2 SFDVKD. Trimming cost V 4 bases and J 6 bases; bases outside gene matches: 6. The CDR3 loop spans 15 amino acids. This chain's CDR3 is CATSDIGTGVDTQYF. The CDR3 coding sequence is TGTGCCACCAGTGACATCGGGACAGGGGTCGATACGCAGTATTTT.

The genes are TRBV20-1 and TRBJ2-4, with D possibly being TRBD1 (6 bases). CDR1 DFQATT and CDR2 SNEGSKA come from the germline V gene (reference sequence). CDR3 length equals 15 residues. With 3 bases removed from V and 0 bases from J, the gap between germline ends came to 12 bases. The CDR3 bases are TGCAGTGCTAGTGGGGACATCTTAGCCAAAAACATTCAGTACTTC. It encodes CSASGDILAKNIQYF.

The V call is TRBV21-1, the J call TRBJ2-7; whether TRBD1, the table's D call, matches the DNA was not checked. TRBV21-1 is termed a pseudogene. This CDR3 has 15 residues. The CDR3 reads CASSKARQGAYEQYF. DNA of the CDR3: TGTGCCAGCAGCAAAGCCCGACAGGGGGCGTACGAGCAGTACTTC.

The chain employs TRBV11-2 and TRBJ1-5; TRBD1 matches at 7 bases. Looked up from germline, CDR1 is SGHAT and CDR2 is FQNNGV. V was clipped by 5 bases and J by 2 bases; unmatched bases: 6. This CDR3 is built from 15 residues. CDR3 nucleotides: TGTGCCAGCAGCCGCGACAGGGTGGGCAATCAGCCCCAGCATTTT. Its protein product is CASSRDRVGNQPQHF.

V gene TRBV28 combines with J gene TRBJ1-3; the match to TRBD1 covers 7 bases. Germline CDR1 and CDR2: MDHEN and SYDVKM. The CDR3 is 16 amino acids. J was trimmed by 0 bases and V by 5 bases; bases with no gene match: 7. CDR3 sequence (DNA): TGTGCCAGCAGTCCCAGGGGGTTGAGCTCTGGAAACACCATATATTTT. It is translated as CASSPRGLSSGNTIYF.

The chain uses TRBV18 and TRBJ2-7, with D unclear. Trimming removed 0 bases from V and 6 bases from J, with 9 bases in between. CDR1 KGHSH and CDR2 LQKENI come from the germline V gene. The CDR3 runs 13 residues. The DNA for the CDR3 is TGTGCCAGCTCACCACCGGCTACAGTCGAGCAGTACTTC. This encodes CASSPPATVEQYF.

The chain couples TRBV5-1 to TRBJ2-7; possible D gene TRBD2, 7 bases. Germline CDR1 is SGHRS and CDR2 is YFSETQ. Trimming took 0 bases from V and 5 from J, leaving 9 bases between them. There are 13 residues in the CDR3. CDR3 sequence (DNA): TGCGCCAGCAGCTTGGAGGGGGGGGACGAGCAGTACTTC. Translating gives CASSLEGGDEQYF.

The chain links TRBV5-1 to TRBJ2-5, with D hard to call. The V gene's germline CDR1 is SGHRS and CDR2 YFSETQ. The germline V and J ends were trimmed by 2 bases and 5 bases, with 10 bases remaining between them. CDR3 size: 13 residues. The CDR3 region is CASSFGGPETQYF. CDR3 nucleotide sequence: TGCGCCAGCAGCTTCGGCGGCCCGGAGACCCAGTACTTC.

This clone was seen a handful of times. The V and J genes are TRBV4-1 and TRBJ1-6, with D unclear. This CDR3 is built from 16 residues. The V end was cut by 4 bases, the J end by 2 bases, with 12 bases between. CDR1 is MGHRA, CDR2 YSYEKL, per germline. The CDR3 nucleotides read TGCGCCAGCAGCCCCGCCCAGACAACCTATAATTCACCCCTCCACTTT. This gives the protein CASSPAQTTYNSPLHF.

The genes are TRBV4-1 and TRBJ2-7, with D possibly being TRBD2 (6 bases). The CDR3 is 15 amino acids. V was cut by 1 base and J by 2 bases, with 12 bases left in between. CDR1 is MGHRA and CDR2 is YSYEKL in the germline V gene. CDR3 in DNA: TGCGCCAGCAGCCAAGGACCGGGACTCCCCTACGAGCAGTACTTC. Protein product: CASSQGPGLPYEQYF.

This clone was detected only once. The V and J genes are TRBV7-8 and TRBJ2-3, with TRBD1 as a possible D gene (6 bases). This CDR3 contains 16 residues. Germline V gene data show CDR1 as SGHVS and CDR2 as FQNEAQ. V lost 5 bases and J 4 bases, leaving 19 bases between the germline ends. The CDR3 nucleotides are TGTGCCAGCAGCCTACAGACAGGCACAACTGCAGATACGCAGTATTTT. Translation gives CASSLQTGTTADTQYF.

The chain's CDR3 is CASSQFTRQGRDYGYTF. The CDR3 nucleotides are TGCGCCAGCAGTCAATTTACCCGCCAGGGAAGGGACTATGGCTACACCTTC. The chain has TRBV23-1 and TRBJ1-2; weak D call: TRBD1 (5 bases). TRBV23-1 belongs to the ORF category, with a function that is uncertain. Trimming removed 1 base at V and 3 bases at J, with 18 bases between. The CDR3 consists of 17 residues.